A selection of T cell receptor beta chains follows, all from one sample in a study of T cell changes during pregnancy in multiple sclerosis. Sequencing used immunoSEQ multiplex PCR; TCRdb keeps in-frame clones, though not all of them. Of over 40,000 clones in the sample, around 89% were seen once. Here the sequenced sample was CD4+ T cells from peripheral blood mononuclear cells, taken in the second trimester of pregnancy. Receptors originate from a female donor with multiple sclerosis, enrolled in a pregnancy study. Each CDR3 is given with its conserved first and last residue. A D gene is named only where the DNA matches it firmly. Size tells how often a clone was seen (once, few, many) or the class of an expanded clone, and some rows leave it out.

TRBJ1-4 TRBD1 TRBV2 NA TGTGCCAGCAGTGTGGGACAGGGGGCGAGTGAAAAACTGTTTTTT CASSVGQGASEKLFF
TRBJ2-5 NA TRBV28 NA TGTGCCAGCGGCCGACAGCTCCAAGAGACCCAGTACTTC CASGRQLQETQYF
TRBJ2-3 NA TRBV4-3 NA TGCGCCAGCAGCCCGTCGGGGGTAGATACGCAGTATTTT CASSPSGVDTQYF
TRBJ1-2 NA TRBV15 NA TGTGCCACCAGCAGAGGAGGGTCCTATGGCTACACCTTC CATSRGGSYGYTF
TRBJ1-2 NA TRBV27 NA TGTGCCAGCAAGGGCGGGAACTATGGCTACACCTTC CASKGGNYGYTF
TRBJ2-2 NA TRBV6-4 NA TGTGCCACAAACCTTTTTAGCGGACCCCCCGGCGGGGAGCTGTTTTTT CATNLFSGPPGGELFF
TRBJ2-5 TRBD1 TRBV20-1 NA TGCAGTGCTGACAGGGGGGAGACCCAGTACTTC CSADRGETQYF
TRBJ2-5 TRBD1 TRBV7-3 NA TGTGCCAGCAGCTTATCGGGACAGTTCCAAGAGACCCAGTACTTC CASSLSGQFQETQYF
TRBJ2-7 TRBD1 TRBV28 NA TGTGCTACAAAGGGTTCGGGACAGGGGTTCTTGCGGTACGAGCAGTACTTC CATKGSGQGFLRYEQYF
TRBJ1-2 NA TRBV5-1 NA TGCGCCAGCAGCTTGGCCCAGGGACTATTCAACTATGGCTACACCTTC CASSLAQGLFNYGYTF
TRBJ1-5 NA TRBV5-8 once TGTGCCAGCAGCTTAGAGGAGAGGGGGAGTCAGCCCCAGCATTTT CASSLEERGSQPQHF
TRBJ1-1 NA TRBV9 NA TGTGCCAGCAGCGTAGCTCCGGGAAACACTGAAGCTTTCTTT CASSVAPGNTEAFF
TRBJ2-3 TRBD1 TRBV7-2 NA TGTGCCAGCAGCTTTCGAGCAGGGGGTAGGGCAGATACGCAGTATTTT CASSFRAGGRADTQYF
TRBJ1-1 NA TRBV6-5 NA TGTGCCAGCAGTCCCAGTGGAGGGACTCCCTCTTCAGCTTTCTTT CASSPSGGTPSSAFF
TRBJ2-3 NA TRBV11-1 NA TGTGCCAGCAGCCCCCGGGGAGATACGCAGTATTTT CASSPRGDTQYF
TRBJ2-6 NA TRBV9 NA TGTGCCAGCAGCGTAGCTGCAGGCCTGGCGTCAGGGGCCAACGTCCTGACTTTC CASSVAAGLASGANVLTF
TRBJ2-7 TRBD1 TRBV29-1 NA TGCAGCGTTTGGCTTACGGGACAGGGGGCGAACGAGCAGTACTTC CSVWLTGQGANEQYF
TRBJ2-6 NA TRBV6-1 NA TGTGCCAGCAGTGAACTTATGACAGGAACTGGGGCCAACGTCCTGACTTTC CASSELMTGTGANVLTF
TRBJ2-1 NA TRBV28 NA TGTGCCAGCAGTTTACTCGGGATTGAGCAGTTCTTC CASSLLGIEQFF